The rows below give T cell receptor beta chains drawn from one sample of a study of beta chain features in type 1 diabetes. Only in-frame clones appear in the TCRdb table, and some are missing; sequencing was by immunoSEQ multiplex PCR. The sample includes hundreds of thousands of clones, 11% to 15% of them seen just once. The material sequenced was naive CD4+ T cells from blood. These receptors were collected from a man under 40 in good health. The CDR3 runs from the conserved cysteine through the conserved F or W. Fields, in order: D gene, clone size, J gene, V gene, CDR3 protein, CDR3 DNA. D genes are given only for firm matches. For some rows the clone size is stated as once, few or many, or as a class when expanded; others skip it.

>TRBD2|.|TRBJ2-1|TRBV7-9
CASSSRAGTSESEQFF
TGTGCCAGCAGCTCCCGGGCCGGGACTAGCGAAAGTGAGCAGTTCTTC
>.|few|TRBJ2-5|TRBV29-1
CSVDRQAQETQYF
TGCAGCGTCGACAGACAGGCCCAAGAGACCCAGTACTTC
>.|few|TRBJ2-1|TRBV19
CASSLDSRVSYNEQFF
TGTGCCAGTAGTTTGGACTCCAGAGTATCCTACAATGAGCAGTTCTTC
>.|.|TRBJ2-3|TRBV30
CAWSEESHTQYF
TGTGCCTGGAGTGAGGAGTCACATACGCAGTATTTT
>.|.|TRBJ2-1|TRBV2
CASSLLKGSYNEQFF
TGTGCCAGCAGTCTCCTAAAGGGATCCTACAATGAGCAGTTCTTC
>TRBD1|few|TRBJ1-6|TRBV5-1
CASSSYPGQGAGSPLHF
TGCGCCAGCAGCTCCTACCCGGGACAGGGGGCAGGATCACCCCTCCACTTT
>.|few|TRBJ2-3|TRBV7-2
CASSLARDTQYF
TGTGCCAGCAGCTTAGCGAGGGATACGCAGTATTTT
>.|few|TRBJ2-6|TRBV2
CASRSSGANVLTF
TGTGCCAGCCGCAGCTCTGGGGCCAACGTCCTGACTTTC
>TRBD1|few|TRBJ2-7|TRBV7-2
CASSPRQGGEQYF
TGTGCCAGCAGCCCTCGACAGGGGGGAGAACAGTACTTC
>.|few|TRBJ2-5|TRBV5-1
CASSYGQPQETQYF
TGCGCCAGCAGCTACGGACAGCCGCAAGAGACCCAGTACTTC
>.|.|TRBJ2-6|TRBV9
CASSQIAVGANVLTF
TGTGCCAGCAGCCAAATTGCTGTCGGGGCCAACGTCCTGACTTTC
>TRBD1|.|TRBJ2-7|TRBV14
CASSQVGQSYEQYF
TGTGCCAGCAGCCAAGTGGGACAGTCCTACGAGCAGTACTTC
>.|few|TRBJ2-6|TRBV5-1
CASSLRLGSGANVLTF
TGCGCCAGCAGCTTGAGGCTGGGCTCTGGGGCCAACGTCCTGACTTTC
>TRBD1|few|TRBJ1-5|TRBV7-2
CASTATGNQPQHF
TGTGCCAGCACCGCGACAGGGAATCAGCCCCAGCATTTT
>TRBD2|.|TRBJ2-1|TRBV25-1
CASSLNPPSGGYNEQFF
TGTGCCAGCAGTCTTAACCCCCCTAGCGGGGGATACAATGAGCAGTTCTTC
>TRBD2|few|TRBJ2-3|TRBV30
CAWTRLAGSDTQYF
TGTGCCTGGACCCGACTAGCGGGTTCAGATACGCAGTATTTT
>TRBD1|few|TRBJ2-4|TRBV19
CASSIGDRVAKNIQYF
TGTGCCAGTAGTATTGGGGACAGAGTAGCCAAAAACATTCAGTACTTC
>TRBD1|.|TRBJ1-1|TRBV7-8
CASSPAGQGLRGRYTEAFF
TGTGCCAGCAGCCCAGCGGGACAGGGATTACGGGGGAGATACACTGAAGCTTTCTTT
>.|.|TRBJ2-1|TRBV15
CATSRDLGNRDAEQFF
TGTGCCACCAGCAGAGATTTGGGTAACAGGGACGCTGAGCAGTTCTTC
>.|.|TRBJ1-2|TRBV4-3
CASSQEGSAAAGYTF
TGCGCCAGCAGCCAAGAAGGGTCCGCGGCAGCCGGCTACACCTTC
>.|.|TRBJ1-1|TRBV6-5
CATGALTTEAFF
TGTGCCACGGGAGCTTTGACCACTGAAGCTTTCTTT
>.|few|TRBJ2-4|TRBV9
CASSGLAKNIQYF
TGTGCCAGCAGTGGACTAGCCAAAAACATTCAGTACTTC
>TRBD2|.|TRBJ2-4|TRBV27
CASTNYAGGVSGEKNIQYF
TGTGCCAGCACTAATTATGCGGGAGGAGTAAGTGGTGAAAAAAACATTCAGTACTTC
>.|few|TRBJ1-2|TRBV28
CASSLIGNGYTF
TGTGCCAGCAGTTTAATAGGGAACGGCTACACCTTC
>.|.|TRBJ2-5|TRBV19
CASSIWATDNQETQYF
TGTGCCAGTAGTATATGGGCTACAGATAACCAAGAGACCCAGTACTTC
>TRBD1|few|TRBJ1-5|TRBV7-9
CASSLTGVQPQHF
TGTGCCAGCAGCTTAACAGGGGTTCAGCCCCAGCATTTT
>.|.|TRBJ2-1|TRBV6-5
CASSLGSGGYNEQFF
TGTGCCAGCAGTCTAGGGTCCGGGGGATACAATGAGCAGTTCTTC
>TRBD2|.|TRBJ2-1|TRBV5-1
CASTLAGVWNEQFF
TGCGCCAGCACTTTAGCGGGAGTATGGAATGAGCAGTTCTTC
>.|.|TRBJ2-5|TRBV7-2
CASSFGGSMETQYF
TGTGCCAGCAGCTTCGGGGGATCGATGGAGACCCAGTACTTC
>.|.|TRBJ1-5|TRBV9
CASSVGGYSNQPQHF
TGTGCCAGCAGCGTAGGAGGTTATAGCAATCAGCCCCAGCATTTT
>.|.|TRBJ2-3|TRBV21-1
CASSKGRGLATSTDTQYF
TGTGCCAGCAGCAAAGGTAGAGGACTAGCGACTAGCACAGATACGCAGTATTTT
>.|.|TRBJ1-2|TRBV6-5
CASSRGWSAIGYTF
TGTGCCAGCAGTCGGGGCTGGTCGGCTATCGGCTACACCTTC
>.|.|TRBJ1-2|TRBV7-9
CASSLDSHYGYTF
TGTGCCAGCAGCTTAGACAGCCACTATGGCTACACCTTC
>.|few|TRBJ1-2|TRBV6-5
CASSYSGAYGYTF
TGTGCCAGCAGTTACTCAGGGGCCTATGGCTACACCTTC
>.|.|TRBJ2-1|TRBV21-1
CASSSSVGGGGEQFF
TGTGCCAGCAGCTCATCGGTGGGCGGCGGGGGTGAGCAGTTCTTC
>TRBD1|.|TRBJ2-1|TRBV5-1
CASRLGAKTGEFF
TGCGCCAGCAGACTGGGGGCCAAGACAGGGGAGTTCTTC
>.|.|TRBJ2-5|TRBV28
CASSYPGARRTQYF
TGTGCCAGCAGTTATCCCGGGGCTAGGCGGACCCAGTACTTC
>.|.|TRBJ1-1|TRBV9
CASSTMNTEAFF
TGTGCCAGCAGCACTATGAACACTGAAGCTTTCTTT
>TRBD2|.|TRBJ2-1|TRBV5-1
CASRRLADNEQFF
TGCGCCAGCAGAAGGCTAGCGGACAATGAGCAGTTCTTC
>.|few|TRBJ2-5|TRBV9
CASGYGEETQYF
TGTGCCAGCGGCTACGGGGAAGAGACCCAGTACTTC
>.|.|TRBJ2-7|TRBV28
CASSLRGLAYEQYF
TGTGCCAGCAGTTTGAGGGGTCTCGCCTACGAGCAGTACTTC
>.|.|TRBJ1-2|TRBV7-8
CASSPTRGYGYTF
TGTGCCAGCAGCCCCACCCGGGGATATGGCTACACCTTC
>TRBD2|.|TRBJ2-3|TRBV7-2
CAGSGRGGLTDTQYF
TGTGCCGGGTCCGGGCGGGGGGGCCTAACAGATACGCAGTATTTT
>.|.|TRBJ2-5|TRBV5-6
CASSLVSTEETQYF
TGTGCCAGCAGCTTGGTCAGCACCGAAGAGACCCAGTACTTC
>.|.|TRBJ2-4|TRBV7-8
CASSLVRGNEENIQYF
TGTGCCAGCAGCTTAGTCCGGGGGAATGAAGAAAACATTCAGTACTTC
>TRBD1|.|TRBJ2-1|TRBV29-1
CSLRAGQAYNEQFF
TGCAGCTTGAGAGCTGGACAGGCCTACAATGAGCAGTTCTTC
>TRBD1|.|TRBJ1-1|TRBV7-2
CASSGTALHTEAFF
TGTGCCAGCAGTGGGACAGCCTTGCACACTGAAGCTTTCTTT
>.|few|TRBJ2-5|TRBV6-5
CASSYSEVRAETQYF
TGTGCCAGCAGTTACTCGGAGGTTCGGGCAGAGACCCAGTACTTC
>.|.|TRBJ2-6|TRBV6-1
CASSAKTVVSSGANVLTF
TGTGCCAGCAGTGCCAAGACAGTTGTTTCGTCTGGGGCCAACGTCCTGACTTTC
>.|few|TRBJ1-5|TRBV18
CASSVSNQPQHF
TGTGCCAGCTCAGTTAGCAATCAGCCCCAGCATTTT
>.|.|TRBJ1-4|TRBV18
CASSRSGGEKLFF
TGTGCCAGCTCAAGGTCAGGCGGGGAAAAACTGTTTTTT
>.|.|TRBJ2-4|TRBV4-1
CASSQVNAGGPVDIQYF
TGCGCCAGCAGCCAAGTCAACGCCGGGGGTCCGGTGGACATTCAGTACTTC
>TRBD2|.|TRBJ2-3|TRBV4-1
CASSHLLAGGSTDTQYF
TGCGCCAGCAGCCATCTACTAGCGGGGGGGAGTACAGATACGCAGTATTTT
>.|few|TRBJ1-3|TRBV30
CAWSYRRSSGNTIYF
TGTGCCTGGAGTTATCGACGGAGCTCTGGAAACACCATATATTTT
>TRBD2|.|TRBJ2-5|TRBV30
CAWSVGGTSGHQETQYF
TGTGCCTGGAGTGTTGGGGGGACTAGCGGGCACCAAGAGACCCAGTACTTC
>.|.|TRBJ2-1|TRBV27
CASSSRHNEQFF
TGTGCCAGCAGTTCCCGTCACAATGAGCAGTTCTTC
>.|.|TRBJ1-2|TRBV9
CASSVSGTNYGYTF
TGTGCCAGCAGCGTCAGCGGGACCAACTATGGCTACACCTTC
>.|few|TRBJ1-2|TRBV14
CASSQASYGYTF
TGTGCCAGCAGCCAAGCTAGCTATGGCTACACCTTC
>.|once|TRBJ1-1|TRBV5-1
CASRGNTEAFF
TGCGCCAGCAGAGGGAACACTGAAGCTTTCTTT
>.|few|TRBJ2-1|TRBV6-1
CASSLPLGQTNEQFF
TGTGCCAGCAGCCTTCCACTAGGACAGACCAATGAGCAGTTCTTC